This T cell receptor beta chain was sequenced during a study of cytomegalovirus exposure and HLA in healthy donors. This clone was picked up a small number of times. Its specificity is unknown. Study-level findings and limits: 150 or so TCR beta chains were listed as cytomegalovirus-associated. TCR beta chains associated with HLA were, in a later analysis, more clonally expanded than equally common others. Trimming of TCR beta V- and J-genes showed a link, identified in a later analysis, to a missense DCLRE1C variant.

The ends were cut back, 8 bases at V and 4 bases at J, with 18 bases in the middle. This CDR3 is 14 amino acids long. Germline V lookup: CDR1 SNHLY, CDR2 FYNNEI. Primers: 60 Vbeta forward and 13 Jbeta reverse. Sequencing used immunoSEQ multiplex PCR; TCRdb keeps in-frame clones, though not all of them. The sample shows around 150,000 clones, more than 60% of them seen only once. What was sequenced was PBMCs. This clonotype originated in a young man in good health and CMV-seropositive. V usage is TRBV2 and J usage is TRBJ2-7; D might be TRBD2 (7 bases). CDR3 in DNA: TGTGCCAGCCGCCCAGGGGCTAGCGGATACGAGCAGTACTTC. Translation: CASRPGASGYEQYF. Full variable domain (missing parts from reference TRBV2 and TRBJ2-7): EPEVTQTPSHQVTQMGQEVILRCVPISNHLYFYWYRQILGQKVEFLVSFYNNEISEKSEIFDDQFSVERPDGSNFTLKIRSTKLEDSAMYFCASRPGASGYEQYFGPGTRLTVT.